The subject of this entry is one TCR beta chain. With 4 bases removed from V and 5 bases from J, the gap between germline ends came to 9 bases. Germline lookup yields CDR1 DFQATT and CDR2 SNEGSKA (reference sequence). The CDR3 is 11 amino acids. These data originate in a study of cytomegalovirus exposure and HLA in healthy donors. Here immunoSEQ multiplex PCR was the method, and the copy in TCRdb shows in-frame clones only, minus some. The sample lists fewer than 400,000 clones; over 75% were seen once. The source is a man aged 25 to 40 in good health and CMV-seronegative. Sequencing was carried out using PBMCs. The V gene is TRBV20-1, the J gene TRBJ2-7; tentative D call: TRBD1 (6 bases). CDR3 sequence: CSANRVDEQYF. CDR3 nucleotide sequence: TGCAGTGCTAACAGGGTCGACGAGCAGTACTTC.